The entry below describes one TCR beta chain. Profiled with immunoSEQ multiplex PCR; TCRdb holds only in-frame clones, not every one. The sample has about 100,000 clones; 91% are singletons. This sample is drawn from a study of OX40 agonist ivuxolimab in advanced cancers. Germline loops: CDR1 LGHNA, CDR2 YNFKEQ. The V gene end was trimmed by 2 bases and the J gene end by 6 bases; junction bases not matched to a gene: 7. The CDR3 has 16 amino acids. The material sequenced was CD4+ or CD8+ T cells sorted from blood, taken in a trial of the OX40 agonist ivuxolimab. This clonotype was obtained from an adult with an advanced solid tumor such as melanoma, head and neck, liver or kidney cancer. The chain combines TRBV4-2 with TRBJ2-3; 11 bases fit TRBD2. This chain's CDR3 is CASSQTSGSSMDTQYF. CDR3 DNA sequence: TGTGCCAGCAGCCAAACTAGCGGGAGTTCGATGGATACGCAGTATTTT.